This TCR beta chain was profiled in a study of control samples from healthy donors and cancer patients. The protocol was immunoSEQ multiplex PCR, while the TCRdb copy is restricted to in-frame clones and leaves out a portion. This sample has around 150,000 clones; about 90% occur once, and the top ten carry more than 10%. The germline CDR1 and CDR2 sequences are MNHNS and SASEGT. The V end lost 2 bases, the J end lost 0 bases, and 11 bases lay between the germline ends. This CDR3 is 16 amino acids long. This sequence originates from a man aged 30 to 39 in good health. The V and J genes are TRBV6-1 and TRBJ1-5; D remains ambiguous. The specimen was blood. The CDR3 sequence: CASSENTLPSNQPQHF. CDR3 DNA: TGTGCCAGCAGTGAAAACACCTTACCTAGCAATCAGCCCCAGCATTTT.